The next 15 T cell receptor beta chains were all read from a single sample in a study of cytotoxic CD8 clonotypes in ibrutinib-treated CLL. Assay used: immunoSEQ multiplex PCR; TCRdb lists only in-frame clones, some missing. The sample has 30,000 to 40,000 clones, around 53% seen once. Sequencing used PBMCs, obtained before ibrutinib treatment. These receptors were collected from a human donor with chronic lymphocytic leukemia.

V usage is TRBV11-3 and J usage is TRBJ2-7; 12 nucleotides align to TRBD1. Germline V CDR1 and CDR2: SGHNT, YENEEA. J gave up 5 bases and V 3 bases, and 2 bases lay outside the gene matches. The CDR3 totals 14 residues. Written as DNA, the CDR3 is TGTGCCAGCAGCTTGGGACAGGGGGCCCACGAGCAGTACTTC. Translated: CASSLGQGAHEQYF.

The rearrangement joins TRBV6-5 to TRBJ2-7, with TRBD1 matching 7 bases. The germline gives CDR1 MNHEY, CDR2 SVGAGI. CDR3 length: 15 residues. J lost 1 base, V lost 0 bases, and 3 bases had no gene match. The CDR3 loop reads CASSYSGQMSYEQYF. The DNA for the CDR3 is TGTGCCAGCAGTTACTCGGGACAGATGTCCTACGAGCAGTACTTC.

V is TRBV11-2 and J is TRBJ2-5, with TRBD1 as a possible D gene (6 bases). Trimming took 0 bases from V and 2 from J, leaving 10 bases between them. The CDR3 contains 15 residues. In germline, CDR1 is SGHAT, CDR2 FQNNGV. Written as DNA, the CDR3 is TGTGCCAGCAGCTTAGACACAGGGTGGCAAGAGACCCAGTACTTC. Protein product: CASSLDTGWQETQYF.

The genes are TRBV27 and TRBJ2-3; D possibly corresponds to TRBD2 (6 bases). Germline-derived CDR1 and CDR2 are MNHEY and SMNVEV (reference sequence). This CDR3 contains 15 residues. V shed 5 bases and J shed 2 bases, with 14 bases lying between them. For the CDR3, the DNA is TGTGCCAGCAGTCGTACGGCGGGGCCCACAGATACGCAGTATTTT. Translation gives CASSRTAGPTDTQYF.

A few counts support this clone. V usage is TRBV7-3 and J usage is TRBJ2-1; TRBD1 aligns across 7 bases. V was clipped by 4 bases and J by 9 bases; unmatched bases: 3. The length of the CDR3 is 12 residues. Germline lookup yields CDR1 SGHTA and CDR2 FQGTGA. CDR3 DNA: TGTGCCAGCAGCTACTACAGGGGTGAGCAGTTCTTC. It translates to CASSYYRGEQFF.

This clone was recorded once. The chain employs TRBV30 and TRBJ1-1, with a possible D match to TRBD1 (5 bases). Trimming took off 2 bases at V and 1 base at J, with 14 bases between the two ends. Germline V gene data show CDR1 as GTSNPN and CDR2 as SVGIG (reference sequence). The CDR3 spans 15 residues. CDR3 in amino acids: CAWSLWAGGNTEAFF. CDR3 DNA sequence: TGTGCCTGGAGTTTATGGGCCGGGGGGAACACTGAAGCTTTCTTT.

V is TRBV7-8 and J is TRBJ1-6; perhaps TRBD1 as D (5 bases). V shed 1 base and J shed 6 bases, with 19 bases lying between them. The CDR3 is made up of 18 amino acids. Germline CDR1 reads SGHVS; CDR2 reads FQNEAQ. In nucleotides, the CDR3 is TGTGCCAGCAGCTTAGGAATAGGGATTTTCGGGGGTAATTCACCCCTCCACTTT. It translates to CASSLGIGIFGGNSPLHF.

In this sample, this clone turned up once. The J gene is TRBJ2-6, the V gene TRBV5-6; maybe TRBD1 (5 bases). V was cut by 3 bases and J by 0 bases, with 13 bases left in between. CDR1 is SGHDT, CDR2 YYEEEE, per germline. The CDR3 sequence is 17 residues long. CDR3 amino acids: CASSSLQVNSGANVLTF. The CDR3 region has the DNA TGTGCCAGCAGCTCCCTACAGGTAAACTCTGGGGCCAACGTCCTGACTTTC.

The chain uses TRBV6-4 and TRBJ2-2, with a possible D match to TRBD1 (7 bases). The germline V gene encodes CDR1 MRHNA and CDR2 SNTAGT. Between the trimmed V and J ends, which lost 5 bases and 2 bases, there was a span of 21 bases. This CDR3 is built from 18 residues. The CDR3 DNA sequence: TGTGCCAGCAGTCCCGCGATGGAGGGGGCTGTAAACACCGGGGAGCTGTTTTTT. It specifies CASSPAMEGAVNTGELFF.

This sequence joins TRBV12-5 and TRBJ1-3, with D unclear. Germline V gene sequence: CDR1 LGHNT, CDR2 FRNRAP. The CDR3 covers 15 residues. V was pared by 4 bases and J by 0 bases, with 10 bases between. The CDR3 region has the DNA TGTGCTAGTGGTTCCCTGGCGGGCTCTGGAAACACCATATATTTT. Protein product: CASGSLAGSGNTIYF.

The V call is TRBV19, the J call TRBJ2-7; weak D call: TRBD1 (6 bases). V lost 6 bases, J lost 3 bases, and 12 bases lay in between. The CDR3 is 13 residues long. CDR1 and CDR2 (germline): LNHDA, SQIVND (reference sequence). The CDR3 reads CASSPGQLYEQYF. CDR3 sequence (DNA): TGTGCCAGTAGCCCCGGACAGCTCTACGAGCAGTACTTC.

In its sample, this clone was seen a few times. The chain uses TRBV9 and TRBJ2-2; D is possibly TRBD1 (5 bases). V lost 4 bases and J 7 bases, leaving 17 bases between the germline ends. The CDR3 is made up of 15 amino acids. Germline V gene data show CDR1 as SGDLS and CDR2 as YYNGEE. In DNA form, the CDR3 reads TGTGCCAGCAGCTCTCGCAGGGTCCAAGGCGGGGAGCTGTTTTTT. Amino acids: CASSSRRVQGGELFF.

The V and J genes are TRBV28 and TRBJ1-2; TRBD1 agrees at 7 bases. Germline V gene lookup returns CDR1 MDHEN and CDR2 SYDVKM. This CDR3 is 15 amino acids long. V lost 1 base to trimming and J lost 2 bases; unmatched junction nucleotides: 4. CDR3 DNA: TGTGCCAGCAGTTTATTCCCGACAGGGAACTATGGCTACACCTTC. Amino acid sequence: CASSLFPTGNYGYTF.

The CDR3 spells CASSPGGGTQYF. In nucleotides, the CDR3 is TGTGCCAGCAGCCCTGGGGGAGGGACCCAGTACTTC. The chain couples TRBV7-6 to TRBJ2-5; possible D gene TRBD2, 6 bases. Germline loops: CDR1 SGHVS, CDR2 FNYEAQ. The CDR3 runs to 12 residues. Trimming removed 5 bases from V and 7 bases from J, with 11 bases in between.

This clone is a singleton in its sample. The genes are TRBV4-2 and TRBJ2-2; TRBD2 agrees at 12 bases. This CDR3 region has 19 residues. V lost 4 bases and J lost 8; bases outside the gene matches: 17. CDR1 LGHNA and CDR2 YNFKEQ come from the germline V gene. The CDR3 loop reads CASSPKGMASGGAFGELFF. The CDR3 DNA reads TGTGCCAGCAGCCCGAAGGGGATGGCTAGCGGGGGGGCCTTTGGGGAGCTGTTTTTT.